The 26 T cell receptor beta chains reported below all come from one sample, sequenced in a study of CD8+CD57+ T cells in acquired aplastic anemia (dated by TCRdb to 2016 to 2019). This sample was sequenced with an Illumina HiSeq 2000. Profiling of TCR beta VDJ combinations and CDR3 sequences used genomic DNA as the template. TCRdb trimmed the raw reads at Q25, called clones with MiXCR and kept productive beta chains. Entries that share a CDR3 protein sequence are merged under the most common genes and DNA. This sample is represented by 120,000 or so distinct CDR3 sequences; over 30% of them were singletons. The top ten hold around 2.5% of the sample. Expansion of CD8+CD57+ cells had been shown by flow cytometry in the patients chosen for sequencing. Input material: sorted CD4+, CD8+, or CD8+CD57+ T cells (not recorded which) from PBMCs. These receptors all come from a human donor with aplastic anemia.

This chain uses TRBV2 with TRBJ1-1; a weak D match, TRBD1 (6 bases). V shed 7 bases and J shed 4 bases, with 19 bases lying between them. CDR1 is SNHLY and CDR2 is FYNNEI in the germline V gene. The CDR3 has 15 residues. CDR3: CASTKRGGQGTEAFF. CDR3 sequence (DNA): TGTGCCAGCACCAAAAGGGGGGGGCAGGGCACTGAAGCTTTCTTT.

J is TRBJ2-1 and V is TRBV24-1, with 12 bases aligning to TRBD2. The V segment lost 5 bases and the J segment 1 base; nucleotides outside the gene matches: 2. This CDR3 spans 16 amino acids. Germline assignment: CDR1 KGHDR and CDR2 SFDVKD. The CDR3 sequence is CATSGTSGTSYNEQFF. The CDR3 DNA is TGTGCCACCAGTGGGACTAGCGGGACTTCCTACAATGAGCAGTTCTTC.

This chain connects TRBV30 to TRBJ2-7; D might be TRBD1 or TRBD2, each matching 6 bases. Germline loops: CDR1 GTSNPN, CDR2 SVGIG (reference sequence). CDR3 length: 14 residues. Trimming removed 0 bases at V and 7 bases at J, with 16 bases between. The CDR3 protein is CAWSVPGGLGEQYV. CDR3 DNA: TGTGCCTGGAGTGTACCCGGGGGCCTGGGTGAGCAGTACGTC.

In nucleotides, the CDR3 is TGTGCCAGCAGCTTAAAACTAGCGGGGATCACAGATACGCAGTATTTT. Amino acids: CASSLKLAGITDTQYF. The gene calls are TRBV11-2 and TRBJ2-3, with TRBD2 matching 10 bases. The trim removed 2 bases at V and 2 bases at J, leaving 4 bases unmatched. The CDR3 runs 16 residues. The V gene's germline CDR1 is SGHAT and CDR2 FQNNGV.

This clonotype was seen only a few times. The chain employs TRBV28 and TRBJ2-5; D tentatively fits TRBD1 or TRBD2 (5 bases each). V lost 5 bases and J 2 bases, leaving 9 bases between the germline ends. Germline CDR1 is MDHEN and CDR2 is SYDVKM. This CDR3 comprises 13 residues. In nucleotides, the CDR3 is TGTGCCAGCAGTCCCAGGGAGCAAGAGACCCAGTACTTC. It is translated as CASSPREQETQYF.

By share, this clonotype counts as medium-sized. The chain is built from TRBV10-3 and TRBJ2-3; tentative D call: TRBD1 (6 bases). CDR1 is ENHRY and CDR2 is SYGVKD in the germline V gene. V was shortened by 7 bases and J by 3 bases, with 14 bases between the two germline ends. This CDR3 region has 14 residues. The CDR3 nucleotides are TGTGCCATCACCCAGGGGCTAGATACAGATACGCAGTATTTT. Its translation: CAITQGLDTDTQYF.

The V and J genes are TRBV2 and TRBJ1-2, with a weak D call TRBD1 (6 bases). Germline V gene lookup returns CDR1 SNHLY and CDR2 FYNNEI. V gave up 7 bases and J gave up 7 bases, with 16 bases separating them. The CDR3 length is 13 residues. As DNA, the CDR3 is TGTGCCAGCAAAAATTCAGGGGATGCTGGCTACACCTTC. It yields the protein CASKNSGDAGYTF.

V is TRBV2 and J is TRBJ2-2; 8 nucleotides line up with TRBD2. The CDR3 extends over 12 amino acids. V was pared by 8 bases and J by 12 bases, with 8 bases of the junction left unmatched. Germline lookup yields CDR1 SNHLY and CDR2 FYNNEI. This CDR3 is CASVVREEKLFF. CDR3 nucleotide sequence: TGTGCCAGCGTGGTGCGGGAGGAAAAGCTGTTTTTT.

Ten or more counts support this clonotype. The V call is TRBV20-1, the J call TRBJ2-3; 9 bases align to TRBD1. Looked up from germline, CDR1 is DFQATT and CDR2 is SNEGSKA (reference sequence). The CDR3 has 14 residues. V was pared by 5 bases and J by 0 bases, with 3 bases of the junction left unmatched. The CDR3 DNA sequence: TGCAGTGCTCTCGACAGGGGGAGCACAGATACGCAGTATTTT. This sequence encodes CSALDRGSTDTQYF.

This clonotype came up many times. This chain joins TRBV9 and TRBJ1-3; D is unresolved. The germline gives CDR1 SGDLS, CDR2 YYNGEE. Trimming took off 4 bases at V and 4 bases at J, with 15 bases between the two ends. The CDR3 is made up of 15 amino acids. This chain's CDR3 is CASSRPSGGGNTIYF. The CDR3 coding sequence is TGTGCCAGCAGCCGCCCCTCGGGCGGCGGAAACACCATATATTTT.

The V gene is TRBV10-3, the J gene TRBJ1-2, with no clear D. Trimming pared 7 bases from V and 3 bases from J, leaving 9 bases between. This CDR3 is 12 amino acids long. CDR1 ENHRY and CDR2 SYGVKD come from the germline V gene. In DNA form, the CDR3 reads TGTGCCATCAACCGGATTTACTATGGCTACACCTTC. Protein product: CAINRIYYGYTF.

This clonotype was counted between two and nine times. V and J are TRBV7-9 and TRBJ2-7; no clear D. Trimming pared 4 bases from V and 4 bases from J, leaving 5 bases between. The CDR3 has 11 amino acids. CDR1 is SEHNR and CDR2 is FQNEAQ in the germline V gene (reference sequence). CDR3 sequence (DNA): TGTGCCAGCAGCTCCAATTACGAGCAGTACTTC. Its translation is CASSSNYEQYF.

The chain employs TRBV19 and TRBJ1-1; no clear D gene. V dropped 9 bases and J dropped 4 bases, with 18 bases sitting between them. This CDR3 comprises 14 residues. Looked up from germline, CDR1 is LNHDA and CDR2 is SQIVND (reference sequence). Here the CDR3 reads CASQLGPMSTEAFF. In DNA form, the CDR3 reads TGTGCCAGCCAACTTGGGCCCATGAGCACTGAAGCTTTCTTT.

CDR3 in DNA: TGTGCCAGCAGTGCCCTCGGATTTACGTCCAGCACAGATACGCAGTATTTT. Translated, it gives CASSALGFTSSTDTQYF. This chain connects TRBV6-1 to TRBJ2-3; D is unclear. With 4 bases removed from V and 0 bases from J, the gap between germline ends came to 17 bases. This CDR3 has 17 amino acids. Per germline, CDR1 MNHNS and CDR2 SASEGT.

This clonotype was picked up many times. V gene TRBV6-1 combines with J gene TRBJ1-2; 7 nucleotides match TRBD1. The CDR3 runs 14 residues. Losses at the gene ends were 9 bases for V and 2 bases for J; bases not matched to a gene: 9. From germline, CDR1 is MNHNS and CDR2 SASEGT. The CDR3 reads CASFEGGRNYGYTF. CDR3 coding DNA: TGTGCCAGTTTCGAAGGGGGCAGAAACTATGGCTACACCTTC.

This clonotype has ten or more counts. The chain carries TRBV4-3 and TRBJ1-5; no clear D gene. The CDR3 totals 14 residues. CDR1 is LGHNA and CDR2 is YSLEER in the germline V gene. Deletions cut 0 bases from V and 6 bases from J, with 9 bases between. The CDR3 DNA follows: TGCGCCAGCAGCCAAGATGATGGGGTTCAGCCCCAGCATTTT. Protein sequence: CASSQDDGVQPQHF.

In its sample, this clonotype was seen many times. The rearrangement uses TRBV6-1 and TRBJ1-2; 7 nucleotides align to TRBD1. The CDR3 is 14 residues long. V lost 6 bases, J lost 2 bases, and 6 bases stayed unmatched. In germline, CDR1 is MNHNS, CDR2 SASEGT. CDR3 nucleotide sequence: TGTGCCAGCAGCCGGGACAGCGAAAACTATGGCTACACCTTC. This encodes CASSRDSENYGYTF.

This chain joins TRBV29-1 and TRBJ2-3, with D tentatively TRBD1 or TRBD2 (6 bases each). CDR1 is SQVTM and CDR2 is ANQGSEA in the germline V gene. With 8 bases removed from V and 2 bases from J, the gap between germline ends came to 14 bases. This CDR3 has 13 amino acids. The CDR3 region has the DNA TGCAGCTTGGAGGGGGGTTACACAGATACGCAGTATTTT. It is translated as CSLEGGYTDTQYF.

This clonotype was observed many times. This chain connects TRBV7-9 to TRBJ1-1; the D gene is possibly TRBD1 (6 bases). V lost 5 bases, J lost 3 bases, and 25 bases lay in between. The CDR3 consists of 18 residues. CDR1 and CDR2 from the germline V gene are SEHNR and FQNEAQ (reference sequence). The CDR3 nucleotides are TGTGCCAGCAGCCCGGCGCCGGGACACAAAAGAAAGGACACTGAAGCTTTCTTT. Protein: CASSPAPGHKRKDTEAFF.

The CDR3 nucleotides read TGCAGCGTTGAAGACTTGGGACGGGGCCACGAGCAGTACTTC. Protein sequence: CSVEDLGRGHEQYF. The chain combines TRBV29-1 with TRBJ2-7; possibly TRBD1 or TRBD2 for D (5 bases each). CDR3 length: 14 amino acids. Trimming left V 0 bases short and J 5 bases short, with 14 bases between. The germline V gene has CDR1 SQVTM and CDR2 ANQGSEA.

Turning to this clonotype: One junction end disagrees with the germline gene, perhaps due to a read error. CDR3 bases: TGCAGCGTTCGGTGGGGACAAGGGACCCAGTACTTC. This encodes CSVRWGQGTQYF. V usage is TRBV29-1 and J usage is TRBJ2-5; weak D call: TRBD1 (6 bases). The V gene's germline CDR1 is SQVTM and CDR2 ANQGSEA. This CDR3 has 12 residues. Variable domain in full (rest from reference TRBV29-1 and TRBJ2-5): SAVISQKPSRDICQRGTSLTIQCQVDSQVTMMFWYRQQPGQSLTLIATANQGSEATYESGFVIDKFPISRPNLTFSTLTVSNMSPEDSSIYLCSVRWGQGTQYFGPGTRLLVL.

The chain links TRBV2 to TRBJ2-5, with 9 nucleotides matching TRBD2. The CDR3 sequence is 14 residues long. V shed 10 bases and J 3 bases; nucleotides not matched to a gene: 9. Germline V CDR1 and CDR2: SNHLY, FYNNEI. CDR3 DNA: TGTGCCACCGATAAGGCTAGCGGGGAAGAGACCCAGTACTTC. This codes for CATDKASGEETQYF.

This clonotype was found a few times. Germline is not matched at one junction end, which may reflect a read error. CDR3 sequence: CASSDNPGPAYEQYF. The DNA for the CDR3 is TGTGCCAGCAGTGACAATCCTGGTCCTGCCTACGAGCAGTACTTC. This chain joins TRBV10-3 and TRBJ2-5, with no clear D. The J call may be incorrect, as the DNA end agrees better with TRBJ2-7. Germline V gene sequence: CDR1 ENHRY, CDR2 SYGVKD. There are 15 residues in the CDR3.

In DNA, the CDR3 is TGTGCCATCAGTGGACAAACGGACAGGGGGGTTTGGGAGCAGTACTTC. This codes for CAISGQTDRGVWEQYF. This chain connects TRBV10-3 to TRBJ2-7; 10 bases are shared with TRBD1. J was trimmed by 7 bases and V by 4 bases; bases with no gene match: 13. CDR3 length: 16 residues. In germline, CDR1 is ENHRY, CDR2 SYGVKD.

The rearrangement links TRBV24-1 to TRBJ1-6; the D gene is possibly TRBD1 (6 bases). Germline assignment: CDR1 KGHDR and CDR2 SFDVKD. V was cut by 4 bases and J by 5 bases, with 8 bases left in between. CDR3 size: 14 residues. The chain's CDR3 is CATSDYRDNSPLHF. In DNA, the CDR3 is TGTGCCACCAGTGACTACAGGGATAATTCACCCCTCCACTTT.

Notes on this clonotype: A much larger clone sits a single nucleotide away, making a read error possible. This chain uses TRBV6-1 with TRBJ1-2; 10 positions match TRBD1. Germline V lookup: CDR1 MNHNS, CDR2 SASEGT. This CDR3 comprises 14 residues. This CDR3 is CASSEEDRGRGYAF. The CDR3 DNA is TGTGCCAGCAGTGAAGAGGACAGGGGGAGAGGCTACGCCTTC.